Listed here is a single TCR beta chain. Its cognate antigen has yet to be identified. Base qualities are not provided; no much larger clone lies one nucleotide away. The High Capacity cDNA Reverse Transcription Kit was used to reverse transcribe all of the isolated RNA, meaning that expressed TCRB transcripts were what got sequenced. Deep immunoSEQ sequencing was performed on naive, central memory and regulatory T cell samples, with an average of around 3.5 million total reads per sample. Sorted cells were lysed in RLT buffer and RNA was extracted with DNase-treated RNeasy Micro or Mini kits, depending on cell number. To prevent cross-contamination, every cell subset was processed on its own, while patient and healthy donor samples were processed together. Using the immunoSEQ multiplex PCR, TCRB sequences were amplified from cDNA into 87-bp fragments spanning the CDR3 region. The amplicons were sequenced using the Illumina HiSeq platform. The authors processed their data as follows. Synthetic template baselines were used to correct PCR bias computationally, reads within Hamming distance 2 were collapsed, and singletons that could not be merged were discarded. Reads were aligned to IMGT to assign V, D and J genes, CDR3 length, and insertions or deletions at six rearrangement sites. Within each subset, clonotype counts were normalized to sorted cell number, and only after that were true diversity and Gini coefficients computed with the tcR R package. The overlap coefficient, calculated on TCRB nucleotide sequences, was used to measure repertoire sharing. Out-of-frame TCRB sequences from naive cells were analyzed to stand in for the pre-selection repertoire. Entries here come from immuneACCESS through TCRdb and include only in-frame sequences with V and J called. Some clones fail to appear in such tables; in the studies checked, an unresolved V gene covers under half of the shortfall, and the cause of the remainder is unknown. The D gene and trimming were derived from the DNA, and the V and J assignments and clone size from that table. The sample has some 500,000 clones on record, approximately 10% of them singletons. Together, the top ten hold 0.035% to 0.05% of the sample.

The CDR3 spans 15 residues, from the cysteine through the valine. Only CDR3 DNA remains: 45 bases, in frame from the first base. These data originate in a study of beta chain features in type 1 diabetes (dated by TCRdb to the late 2010s). Notes on the research overall: Mean age, gender distribution, total cell number and subset yield did not differ between patients and healthy donors. A total of 107,917,701 sorted cells were examined across all samples, and the number of cells per subset was strongly correlated with RNA yield. The study compared the TCRB repertoires of sorted circulating CD4+ T cell subsets in recently diagnosed type 1 diabetes patients with those in matched healthy donors. Whereas all 28 donors provided naive and central memory subsets, regulatory and stem cell-like memory subsets were isolated from just 8 patients and about eight healthy donors.

Results and caveats for the whole study, not just this receptor: The naive, central memory and regulatory TCRB repertoires appeared to resemble one another more closely among patients than among healthy donors. Fewer insertions and more nucleotide deletions at VDJ recombination sites were observed in patients with type 1 diabetes, implying thymic rearrangement abnormalities. Because small numbers of individuals were included in the HLA sub-analyses, any influence of HLA type on TCRB rearrangement was left unresolved. In all four CD4+ subsets, TCRB CDR3 length was moderately but significantly shorter in type 1 diabetes patients. PCR might favor shorter templates, but patient and control samples were amplified and corrected together, so any skew would affect both groups equally. Because cDNA was sequenced instead of genomic DNA, activated cells with high expression could be over-represented, although the groups did not differ in activation or CD3 levels.

Each donor gave one peripheral blood draw, approximately 110 mL on average, collected into heparinised tubes. A BD FACSAria II was used to sort naive, central memory, regulatory and stem cell-like memory CD4+ T cells with a panel that included CD45RO, CCR7, CD25, CD127, CD95 and CD27. Every sorted population had a purity above 98%. PBMCs were isolated immediately by Lymphoprep density gradient centrifugation and stained directly without culture. So that batch effects would be minimized, each experiment stained and sorted samples in pairs, pairing one healthy donor with one patient. Rearrangement joined TRBV21-1 to TRBJ2-7. TRBV21-1 is a pseudogene locus. The sequenced material came from naive CD4+ T cells from blood. Reading the label with the study, this specimen's cell subset or site is: true naive CD4+ T cells. The receptor was isolated from a woman aged 18-29 years in good health. The bases are TGTGCCAGCAGCAAAGCGCTCGTCAGCTCCTACGAGCAGTACGTC. Its protein reads: CASSKALVSSYEQYV.